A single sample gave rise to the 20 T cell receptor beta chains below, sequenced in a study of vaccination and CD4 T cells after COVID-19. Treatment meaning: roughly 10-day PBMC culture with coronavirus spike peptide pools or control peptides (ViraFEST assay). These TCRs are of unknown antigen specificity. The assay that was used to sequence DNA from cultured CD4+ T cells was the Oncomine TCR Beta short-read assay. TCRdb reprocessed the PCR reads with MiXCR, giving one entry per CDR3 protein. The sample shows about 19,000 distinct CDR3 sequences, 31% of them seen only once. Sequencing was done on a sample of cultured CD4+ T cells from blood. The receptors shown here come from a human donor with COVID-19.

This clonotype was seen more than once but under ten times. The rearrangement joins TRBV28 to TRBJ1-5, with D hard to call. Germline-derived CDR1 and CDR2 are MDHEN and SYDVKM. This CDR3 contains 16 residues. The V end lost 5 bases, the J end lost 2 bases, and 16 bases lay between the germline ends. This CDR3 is CASSVPITVGNQPQHF. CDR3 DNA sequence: TGTGCCAGCAGTGTCCCAATCACAGTAGGCAATCAGCCCCAGCATTTT. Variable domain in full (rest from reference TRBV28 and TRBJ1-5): DVKVTQSSRYLVKRTGEKVFLECVQDMDHENMFWYRQDPGLGLRLIYFSYDVKMKEKGDIPEGYSVSREKKERFSLILESASTNQTSMYLCASSVPITVGNQPQHFGDGTRLSIL.

In nucleotides, the CDR3 is TGTGCCAGTAAACAGGGGTCACTCTCCTACGAGCAGTACTTC. Encoded protein: CASKQGSLSYEQYF. The V call is TRBV19, the J call TRBJ2-7; 7 nucleotides line up with TRBD1. CDR3 length: 14 residues. The germline gives CDR1 LNHDA, CDR2 SQIVND (reference sequence). Losses at the gene ends were 7 bases for V and 0 bases for J; bases not matched to a gene: 6.

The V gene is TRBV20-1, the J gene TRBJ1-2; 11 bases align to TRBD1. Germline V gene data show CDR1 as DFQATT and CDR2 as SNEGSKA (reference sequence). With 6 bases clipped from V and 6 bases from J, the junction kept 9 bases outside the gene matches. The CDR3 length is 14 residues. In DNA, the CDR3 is TGCAGTGCCGGATCCGGGACAGGGGGAGATGGCTACACCTTC. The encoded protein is CSAGSGTGGDGYTF.

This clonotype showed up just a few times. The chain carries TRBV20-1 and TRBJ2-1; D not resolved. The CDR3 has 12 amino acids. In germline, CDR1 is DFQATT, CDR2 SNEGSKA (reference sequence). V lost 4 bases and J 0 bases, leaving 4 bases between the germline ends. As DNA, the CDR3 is TGCAGTGCTATGCTCTCCTACAATGAGCAGTTCTTC. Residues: CSAMLSYNEQFF.

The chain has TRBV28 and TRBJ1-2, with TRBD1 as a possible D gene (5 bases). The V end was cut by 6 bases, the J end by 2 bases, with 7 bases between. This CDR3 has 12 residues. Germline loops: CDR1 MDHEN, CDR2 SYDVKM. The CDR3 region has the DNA TGTGCCAGCAGCAGGGCAAACTATGGCTACACCTTC. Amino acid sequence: CASSRANYGYTF.

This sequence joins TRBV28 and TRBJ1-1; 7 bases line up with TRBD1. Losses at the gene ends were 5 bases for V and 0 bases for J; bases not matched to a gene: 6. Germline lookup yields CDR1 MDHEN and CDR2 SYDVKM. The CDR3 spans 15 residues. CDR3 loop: CASSRTGTMNTEAFF. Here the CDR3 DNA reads TGTGCCAGCAGTCGGACAGGAACTATGAACACTGAAGCTTTCTTT.

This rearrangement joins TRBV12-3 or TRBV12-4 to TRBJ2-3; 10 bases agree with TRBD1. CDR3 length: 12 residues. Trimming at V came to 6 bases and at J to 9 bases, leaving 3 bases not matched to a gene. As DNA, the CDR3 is TGTGCCAGCAGGACAGGGGGCGACACGCAGTATTTT. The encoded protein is CASRTGGDTQYF.

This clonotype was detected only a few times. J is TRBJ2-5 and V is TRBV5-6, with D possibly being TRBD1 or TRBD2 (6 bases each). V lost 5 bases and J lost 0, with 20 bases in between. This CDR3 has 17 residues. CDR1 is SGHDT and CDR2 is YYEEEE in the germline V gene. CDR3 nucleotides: TGTGCCAGCAGGCCTGGGGGGCCTATCCCGTACCAAGAGACCCAGTACTTC. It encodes CASRPGGPIPYQETQYF.

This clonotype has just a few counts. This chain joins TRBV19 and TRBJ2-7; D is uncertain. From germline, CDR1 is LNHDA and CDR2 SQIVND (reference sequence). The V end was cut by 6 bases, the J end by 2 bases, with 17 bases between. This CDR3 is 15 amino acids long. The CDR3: CASRAKDVSPYEQYF. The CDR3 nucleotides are TGTGCCAGTAGGGCGAAGGACGTCAGTCCCTACGAGCAGTACTTC.

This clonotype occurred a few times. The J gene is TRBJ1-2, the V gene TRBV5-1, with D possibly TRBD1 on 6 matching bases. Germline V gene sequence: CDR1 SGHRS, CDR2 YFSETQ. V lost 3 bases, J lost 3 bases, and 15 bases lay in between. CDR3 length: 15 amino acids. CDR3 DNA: TGCGCCAGCAGCTACACTCGACGGACAGACTATGGCTACACCTTC. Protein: CASSYTRRTDYGYTF.

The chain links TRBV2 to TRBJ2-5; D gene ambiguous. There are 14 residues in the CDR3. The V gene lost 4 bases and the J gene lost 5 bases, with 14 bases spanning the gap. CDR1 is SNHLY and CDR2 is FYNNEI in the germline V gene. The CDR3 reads CASSVAGPWETQYF. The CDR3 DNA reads TGTGCCAGCAGTGTGGCAGGCCCCTGGGAGACCCAGTACTTC.

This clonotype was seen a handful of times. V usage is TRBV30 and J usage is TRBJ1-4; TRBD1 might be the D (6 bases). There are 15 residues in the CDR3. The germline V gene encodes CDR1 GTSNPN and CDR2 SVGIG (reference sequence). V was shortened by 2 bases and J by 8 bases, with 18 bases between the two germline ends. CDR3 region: CAWSLSPQGREKLFF. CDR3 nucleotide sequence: TGTGCCTGGAGTCTCTCCCCACAGGGACGAGAAAAACTGTTTTTT.

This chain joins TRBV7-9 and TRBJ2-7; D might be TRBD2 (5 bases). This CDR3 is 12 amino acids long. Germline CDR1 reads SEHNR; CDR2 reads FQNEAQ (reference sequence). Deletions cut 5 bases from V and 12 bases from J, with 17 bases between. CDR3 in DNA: TGTGCCAGCAGCCCGTCCGGGAAGGCCTTGTACTTC. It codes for CASSPSGKALYF.

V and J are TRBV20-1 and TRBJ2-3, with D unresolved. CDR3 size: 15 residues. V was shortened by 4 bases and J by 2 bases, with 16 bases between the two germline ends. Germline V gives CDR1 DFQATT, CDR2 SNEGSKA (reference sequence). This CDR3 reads CSAKNPFFSTDTQYF. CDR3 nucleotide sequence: TGCAGTGCTAAAAACCCCTTTTTTTCCACAGATACGCAGTATTTT.

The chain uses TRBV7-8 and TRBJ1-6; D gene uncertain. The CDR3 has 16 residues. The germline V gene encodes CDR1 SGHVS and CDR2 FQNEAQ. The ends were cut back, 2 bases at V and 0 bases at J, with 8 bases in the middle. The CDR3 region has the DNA TGTGCCAGCAGCTTAAGGGCAAGCTCCTATAATTCACCCCTCCACTTT. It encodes CASSLRASSYNSPLHF. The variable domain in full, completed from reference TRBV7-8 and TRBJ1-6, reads GAGVSQSPRYKVAKRGQDVALRCDPISGHVSLFWYQQALGQGPEFLTYFQNEAQLDKSGLPSDRFFAERPEGSVSTLKIQRTQQEDSAVYLCASSLRASSYNSPLHFGNGTRLTVT.

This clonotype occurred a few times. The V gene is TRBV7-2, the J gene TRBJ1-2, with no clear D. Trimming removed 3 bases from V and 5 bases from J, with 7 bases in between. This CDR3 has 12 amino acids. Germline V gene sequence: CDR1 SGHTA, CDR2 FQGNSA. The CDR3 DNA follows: TGTGCCAGCAGCTTCGACCGATATGGCTACACCTTC. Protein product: CASSFDRYGYTF.

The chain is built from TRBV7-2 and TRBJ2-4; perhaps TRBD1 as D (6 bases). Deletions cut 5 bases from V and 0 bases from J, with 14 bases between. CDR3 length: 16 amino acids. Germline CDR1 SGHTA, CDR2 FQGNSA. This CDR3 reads CASSQGQNLAKNIQYF. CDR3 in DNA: TGTGCCAGCAGCCAAGGACAGAATTTAGCCAAAAACATTCAGTACTTC. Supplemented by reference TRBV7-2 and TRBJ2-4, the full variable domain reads GAGVSQSPSNKVTEKGKDVELRCDPISGHTALYWYRQSLGQGLEFLIYFQGNSAPDKSGLPSDRFSAERTGGSVSTLTIQRTQQEDSAVYLCASSQGQNLAKNIQYFGAGTRLSVL.

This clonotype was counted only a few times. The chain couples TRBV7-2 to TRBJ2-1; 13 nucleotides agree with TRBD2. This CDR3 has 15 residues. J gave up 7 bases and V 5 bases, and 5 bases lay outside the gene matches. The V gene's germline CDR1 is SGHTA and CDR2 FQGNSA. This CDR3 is CASSPPGLAGNEQFF. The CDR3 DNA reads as TGTGCCAGCAGCCCCCCGGGACTAGCGGGGAATGAGCAGTTCTTC.

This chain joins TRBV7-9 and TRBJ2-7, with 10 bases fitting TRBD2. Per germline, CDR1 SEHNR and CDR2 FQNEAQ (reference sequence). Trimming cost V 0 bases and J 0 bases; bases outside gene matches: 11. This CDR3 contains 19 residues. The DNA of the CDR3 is TGTGCCAGCAGCTTAGCGCCTTCTAGCGGGGGATACCTCTCCTACGAGCAGTACTTC. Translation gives CASSLAPSSGGYLSYEQYF.

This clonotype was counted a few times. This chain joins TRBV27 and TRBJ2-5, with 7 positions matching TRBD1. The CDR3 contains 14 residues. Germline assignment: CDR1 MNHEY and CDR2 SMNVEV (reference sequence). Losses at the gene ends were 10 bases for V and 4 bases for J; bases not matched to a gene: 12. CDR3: CATRPTGKGETQYF. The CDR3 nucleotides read TGTGCCACCCGACCGACAGGGAAGGGAGAGACCCAGTACTTC.